This TCR beta chain was observed in a study of blood T cell repertoires in COVID-19. The assay was immunoSEQ multiplex PCR, and TCRdb's table has in-frame clones only and misses some. The sample contains around 200,000 clones, just under 90% of which appear only once. V lost 2 bases and J 3 bases, leaving 10 bases between the germline ends. The CDR3 sequence is 15 residues long. Germline V gives CDR1 MNHEY, CDR2 SVGEGT. The chain recombines TRBV6-2 or TRBV6-3 with TRBJ2-2; D may be TRBD2 (5 bases). The sample was PBMCs or T cells enriched from blood (not recorded which). The sequence derives from a young man who had recovered from COVID-19. CDR3 loop: CASSYRLWDTGELFF. The CDR3 DNA reads TGTGCCAGCAGTTACAGACTATGGGACACCGGGGAGCTGTTTTTT.